Following are 17 T cell receptor beta chains from one sample sequenced in a study of metastatic and nonmetastatic thyroid tumors. Among the patients, none had received any treatment before thyroid surgery. TCRdb reprocessed the PCR reads via MiXCR. The data hold some 17,000 clones, with under 35% observed a single time. The sequenced sample was tumor tissue. The receptor source for this set is a female donor with papillary thyroid cancer or a benign thyroid nodule (not recorded which). Some clones in this sample may be carry-over from other donors' samples.

The J gene is TRBJ2-7, the V gene TRBV27; D not certain. V was trimmed by 4 bases and J by 3 bases, leaving 4 bases between them. Germline V gives CDR1 MNHEY, CDR2 SMNVEV (reference sequence). The CDR3 is made up of 11 amino acids. Here the CDR3 reads CASSYGYEQYF. CDR3 sequence (DNA): TGTGCCAGCAGTTACGGCTACGAGCAGTACTTC.

This clone showed up just a few times. The chain recombines TRBV12-3 or TRBV12-4 with TRBJ2-1; 8 bases are a match to TRBD2. The CDR3 sequence is 13 residues long. CDR3 region: CASGGLALGEQFF. CDR3 sequence (DNA): TGTGCTAGCGGTGGACTAGCCTTAGGCGAGCAGTTCTTC.

This clone has ten or more counts. The chain couples TRBV4-1 to TRBJ1-1; 7 positions match TRBD1. The CDR3 length is 16 residues. After removal of 3 bases from V and 0 bases from J, the junction contained 7 bases not matched to a gene. CDR1 is MGHRA and CDR2 is YSYEKL in the germline V gene. CDR3 DNA: TGCGCCAGCAGCCACCCCGGGACAGTAATGAACACTGAAGCTTTCTTT. It codes for CASSHPGTVMNTEAFF.

V usage is TRBV6-1 and J usage is TRBJ1-2; TRBD1 might be the D (6 bases). CDR1 MNHNS and CDR2 SASEGT come from the germline V gene. The ends were cut back, 6 bases at V and 8 bases at J, with 22 bases in the middle. The CDR3 loop spans 15 amino acids. For the CDR3, the DNA is TGTGCCAGCAGGCGCTCTGGACAGTCCAGCGGGGGCTACACCTTC. Amino acids: CASRRSGQSSGGYTF.

This clone came up many times. This chain uses TRBV20-1 with TRBJ2-7; D is perhaps TRBD1 (6 bases). Germline CDR1 is DFQATT and CDR2 is SNEGSKA (reference sequence). The CDR3 is 12 residues long. The V and J ends lost 3 bases and 4 bases respectively, with 10 bases between them. Here the CDR3 reads CSARGARYEQYF. CDR3 DNA: TGCAGTGCTAGGGGGGCCCGATACGAGCAGTACTTC.

The rearrangement links TRBV10-3 to TRBJ2-7; D is unresolved. The CDR3 has 13 amino acids. The V end lost 6 bases, the J end lost 0 bases, and 9 bases lay between the germline ends. Germline CDR1 and CDR2: ENHRY and SYGVKD. The CDR3 reads CAIRGYDSYEQYF. For the CDR3, the DNA is TGTGCCATCAGGGGATACGACTCCTACGAGCAGTACTTC.

This clone appeared many times. The same CDR3 arises from other DNA sequences in this sample as well. This sequence joins TRBV30 and TRBJ2-7, with TRBD1 identical over 7 bases. This CDR3 is 14 amino acids long. V lost 0 bases to trimming and J lost 2 bases; unmatched junction nucleotides: 4. Germline assignment: CDR1 GTSNPN and CDR2 SVGIG (reference sequence). The DNA for the CDR3 is TGTGCCTGGAGTGTACAGGGGACCGCCTACGAGCAGTACTTC. Translated: CAWSVQGTAYEQYF. Full variable domain (outside the CDR3, taken from reference TRBV30 and TRBJ2-7): SQTIHQWPATLVQPVGSPLSLECTVEGTSNPNLYWYRQAAGRGLQLLFYSVGIGQISSEVPQNLSASRPQDRQFILSSKKLLLSDSGFYLCAWSVQGTAYEQYFGPGTRLTVT.

By frequency in the sample, this clone is medium-sized. The V call is TRBV6-2 or TRBV6-3, the J call TRBJ1-1, with D uncertain. V gave up 6 bases and J gave up 10 bases, with 18 bases separating them. This CDR3 comprises 13 residues. CDR1 and CDR2 from the germline V gene are MNHEY and SVGEGT. The CDR3 bases are TGTGCCAGCAGCCCCTCTTTCCAATTTGGAGCTTTCTTT. Translation gives CASSPSFQFGAFF.

This chain links TRBV6-1 with TRBJ1-2, with a weak D call TRBD1 (5 bases). Germline assignment: CDR1 MNHNS and CDR2 SASEGT. With 4 bases removed from V and 8 bases from J, the gap between germline ends came to 11 bases. This CDR3 has 12 residues. In nucleotides, the CDR3 is TGTGCCAGCAGTGGCGGGTGGGACGGCTACACCTTC. This sequence encodes CASSGGWDGYTF.

This sequence joins TRBV9 and TRBJ2-1, with 8 bases matching TRBD2. Looked up from germline, CDR1 is SGDLS and CDR2 is YYNGEE. This CDR3 contains 15 residues. The trim removed 3 bases at V and 2 bases at J, leaving 4 bases unmatched. The CDR3 spells CASSGTSGAYNEQFF. CDR3 bases: TGTGCCAGCAGCGGTACTAGCGGTGCCTACAATGAGCAGTTCTTC.

The rearrangement joins TRBV6-1 to TRBJ2-5; no firm D call. The germline V gene has CDR1 MNHNS and CDR2 SASEGT. The CDR3 is 12 amino acids. Trimming stripped 5 bases from V and 5 bases from J, with 9 bases between. The CDR3 spells CASSMGGETQYF. The DNA of the CDR3 is TGTGCCAGCAGTATGGGTGGGGAGACCCAGTACTTC.

This clone was picked up many times. CDR3 nucleotide sequence: TGTGCCAGCAGTGGGATCTATAGCAATCAGCCCCAGCATTTT. Translation gives CASSGIYSNQPQHF. This chain joins TRBV6-1 and TRBJ1-5; D not resolved. The CDR3 is 14 amino acids. With 4 bases removed from V and 0 bases from J, the gap between germline ends came to 7 bases. Germline V CDR1 and CDR2: MNHNS, SASEGT.

Concerning this clone: A much larger clonotype is one base distant, so this may be a read error. This chain uses TRBV6-2 or TRBV6-3 with TRBJ1-1; perhaps TRBD1 as D (6 bases). Per germline, CDR1 MNHEY and CDR2 SVGEGT. This CDR3 contains 15 residues. The V gene lost 10 bases and the J gene lost 0 bases, with 18 bases spanning the gap. The CDR3 coding sequence is TGTGCCACCAGCTTTTACAGGGAAATGAACACTGAAGCTTTCTTT. It is translated as CATSFYREMNTEAFF.

This clone was counted between two and nine times. The chain joins TRBV12-3 or TRBV12-4 to TRBJ2-1, with 11 bases identical to TRBD1. The CDR3 covers 14 residues. Unmatched junction bases numbered 4, after V lost 3 bases and J lost 9 bases. CDR3 residues: CASSLGQGVGEQFF. DNA for the CDR3: TGTGCCAGCAGTTTGGGACAGGGGGTAGGTGAGCAGTTCTTC.

This clone appeared a single time. This chain links TRBV5-1 with TRBJ2-1; possibly TRBD1 for D (5 bases). Germline V gene lookup returns CDR1 SGHRS and CDR2 YFSETQ. The CDR3 covers 13 residues. Trimming took 6 bases from V and 6 from J, leaving 13 bases between them. The CDR3 DNA is TGCGCCAGCACCCTGGACAAATTCAATGAGCAGTTCTTC. Its protein is CASTLDKFNEQFF.

Concerning this clone: Germline and junction disagree at one end, which may indicate a read error. The chain couples TRBV6-2 or TRBV6-3 to TRBJ2-3, with D tentatively TRBD1 or TRBD2 (6 bases each). CDR1 and CDR2 from the germline V gene are MNHEY and SVGEGT. This CDR3 comprises 13 residues. The CDR3 sequence is CAIRGLHTYTQYF. The CDR3 region has the DNA TGTGCCATCAGGGGACTGCACACATATACGCAGTATTTT.

The V call is TRBV7-3, the J call TRBJ2-5; the match to TRBD1 covers 9 bases. The ends lost 4 bases at V and 5 bases at J; junction bases unmatched: 8. The CDR3 totals 15 residues. CDR1 is SGHTA and CDR2 is FQGTGA in the germline V gene. The CDR3 loop reads CASSSGQGLLETQYF. DNA for the CDR3: TGTGCCAGCAGCTCGGGACAGGGTTTGCTTGAGACCCAGTACTTC. Filled out from reference TRBV7-3 and TRBJ2-5, the complete variable domain reads GAGVSQTPSNKVTEKGKYVELRCDPISGHTALYWYRQSLGQGPEFLIYFQGTGAADDSGLPNDRFFAVRPEGSVSTLKIQRTERGDSAVYLCASSSGQGLLETQYFGPGTRLLVL.